Here is one T cell receptor beta chain with its context. Cohorts were determined from participant-reported clinical history. Sequencing used immunoSEQ multiplex PCR; TCRdb keeps in-frame clones, though not all of them. Among roughly 240,000 clones listed, more than 80% were seen once. This entry comes from a study of blood T cell repertoires in COVID-19. In the study overall: In each case, the material was cDNA or gDNA derived from T cells, B-cell-depleted T cells, or PBMCs.

Germline V lookup: CDR1 LNHDA, CDR2 SQIVND (reference sequence). The CDR3 totals 13 residues. The V segment lost 5 bases and the J segment 5 bases; nucleotides outside the gene matches: 5. The material sequenced was PBMCs or T cells enriched from blood (not recorded which). The chain combines TRBV19 with TRBJ2-5; 7 bases fit TRBD2. The sequence was collected from a man aged 50 to 60 who had been exposed to COVID-19. In nucleotides, the CDR3 is TGTGCCAGTAGTTTGCAGGGAGGGGAGACCCAGTACTTC. It encodes CASSLQGGETQYF.